Below, 26 T cell receptor beta chains from the same sample are listed, as sequenced in a study of cytomegalovirus exposure and HLA in healthy donors. Data came from immunoSEQ multiplex PCR; TCRdb stores just in-frame clones and leaves some out. The table has 300,000 to 400,000 clones, roughly 85% seen once. Source material: PBMCs. All receptors derive from a woman under 30 in good health and CMV-seronegative.

The count of this clone is one. The V gene is TRBV5-4, the J gene TRBJ2-2; 16 bases are shared with TRBD2. This CDR3 is 17 amino acids long. The ends lost 4 bases at V and 3 bases at J; junction bases unmatched: 3. Germline V gene data show CDR1 as SGHNT and CDR2 as YYREEE (reference sequence). In DNA, the CDR3 is TGTGCCAGCAGCAGGGGACTAGCGGGAGGGCACACCGGGGAGCTGTTTTTT. This encodes CASSRGLAGGHTGELFF.

The chain couples TRBV5-4 to TRBJ2-5, with TRBD1 matching over 8 bases. The CDR3 covers 16 residues. Trimming took 4 bases from V and 5 from J; bases not matched to a gene: 13. Looked up from germline, CDR1 is SGHNT and CDR2 is YYREEE (reference sequence). The CDR3 here is CASSTGTGRGGETQYF. The CDR3 region has the DNA TGTGCCAGCAGCACGGGGACAGGCCGAGGGGGGGAGACCCAGTACTTC. Combining the CDR3 with reference TRBV5-4 and TRBJ2-5 gives the whole variable domain ETGVTQSPTHLIKTRGQQVTLRCSSQSGHNTVSWYQQALGQGPQFIFQYYREEENGRGNFPPRFSGLQFPNYSSELNVNALELDDSALYLCASSTGTGRGGETQYFGPGTRLLVL.

This clone was seen only a few times. V gene TRBV10-1 combines with J gene TRBJ2-7, with TRBD2 matching over 7 bases. Germline V gene sequence: CDR1 WNHNN, CDR2 SYGVQD (reference sequence). J was trimmed by 7 bases and V by 4 bases; bases with no gene match: 1. The CDR3 has 11 amino acids. CDR3 sequence: CASSVGGEQYF. The CDR3 region has the DNA TGCGCCAGCAGTGTGGGAGGGGAGCAGTACTTC.

V gene TRBV5-1 combines with J gene TRBJ2-6; TRBD1 agrees at 7 bases. Losses at the gene ends were 4 bases for V and 4 bases for J; bases not matched to a gene: 5. The CDR3 has 15 residues. Germline V gene sequence: CDR1 SGHRS, CDR2 YFSETQ. The CDR3 sequence: CASSPGGTGANVLTF. CDR3 DNA: TGCGCCAGCAGCCCAGGGGGAACCGGGGCCAACGTCCTGACTTTC. The whole variable domain, remainder taken from reference TRBV5-1 and TRBJ2-6, is KAGVTQTPRYLIKTRGQQVTLSCSPISGHRSVSWYQQTPGQGLQFLFEYFSETQRNKGNFPGRFSGRQFSNSRSEMNVSTLELGDSALYLCASSPGGTGANVLTFGAGSRLTVL.

This rearrangement joins TRBV6-4 to TRBJ2-3; a possible D gene is TRBD1 (5 bases). Germline V CDR1 and CDR2: MRHNA, SNTAGT. The CDR3 is 14 amino acids. V dropped 8 bases and J dropped 1 base, with 13 bases sitting between them. The CDR3 loop reads CASSSEGGTDTQYF. Here the CDR3 DNA reads TGTGCCAGCTCGAGCGAAGGGGGCACAGATACGCAGTATTTT.

The gene calls are TRBV4-1 and TRBJ2-1, with D perhaps matching TRBD1 (5 bases). The V gene's germline CDR1 is MGHRA and CDR2 YSYEKL. There are 13 residues in the CDR3. V was trimmed by 4 bases and J by 3 bases, leaving 7 bases between them. The CDR3 region is CASSPDSYNEQFF. The CDR3 DNA reads TGCGCCAGCAGCCCCGACAGCTACAATGAGCAGTTCTTC.

V gene TRBV28 combines with J gene TRBJ2-1; TRBD2 agrees at 10 bases. This CDR3 spans 14 amino acids. CDR1 MDHEN and CDR2 SYDVKM come from the germline V gene. With 5 bases clipped from V and 4 bases from J, the junction kept 2 bases outside the gene matches. The CDR3 nucleotides read TGTGCCAGCAGTAAGCGGGGGGGATACAATGAGCAGTTCTTC. It encodes CASSKRGGYNEQFF. The full variable domain, its missing parts supplied by reference TRBV28 and TRBJ2-1, is DVKVTQSSRYLVKRTGEKVFLECVQDMDHENMFWYRQDPGLGLRLIYFSYDVKMKEKGDIPEGYSVSREKKERFSLILESASTNQTSMYLCASSKRGGYNEQFFGPGTRLTVL.

The V and J genes are TRBV9 and TRBJ2-6, with 8 bases matching TRBD2. CDR3 length: 18 amino acids. The trim removed 2 bases at V and 0 bases at J, leaving 7 bases unmatched. Per germline, CDR1 SGDLS and CDR2 YYNGEE. The CDR3 loop reads CASSVSGSYDSGANVLTF. CDR3 nucleotide sequence: TGTGCCAGCAGCGTGAGCGGGAGTTACGACTCTGGGGCCAACGTCCTGACTTTC.

In this sample, this clone turned up once. The V and J genes are TRBV28 and TRBJ2-1; tentative D call: TRBD2 (6 bases). This CDR3 has 15 amino acids. Per germline, CDR1 MDHEN and CDR2 SYDVKM. V lost 5 bases and J lost 2, with 13 bases in between. The CDR3, as DNA: TGTGCCAGCAGTACGCTAGCGTCTACCTACAATGAGCAGTTCTTC. Translating gives CASSTLASTYNEQFF.

V usage is TRBV4-1 and J usage is TRBJ1-2, with 9 bases that match TRBD1. CDR3 size: 16 residues. V trimming: 2 bases; J trimming: 8 bases; junction bases outside the gene matches: 12. Per germline, CDR1 MGHRA and CDR2 YSYEKL. The DNA of the CDR3 is TGCGCCAGCAGCCAAAATAACCGCGGGACAGGGAACGGCTACACCTTC. Translated, it gives CASSQNNRGTGNGYTF.

This clone was detected only once. The J gene is TRBJ2-1, the V gene TRBV7-2; 12 bases are shared with TRBD2. The V gene end was trimmed by 5 bases and the J gene end by 6 bases; junction bases not matched to a gene: 8. The CDR3 totals 16 residues. Germline-derived CDR1 and CDR2 are SGHTA and FQGNSA. CDR3 sequence (DNA): TGTGCCAGCAGCGCACAACTAGCGGGAGGAGGCAATGAGCAGTTCTTC. It codes for CASSAQLAGGGNEQFF.

The chain joins TRBV19 to TRBJ2-1; the D gene is possibly TRBD2 (6 bases). The CDR3 consists of 17 residues. Per the germline V gene, CDR1 is LNHDA and CDR2 is SQIVND (reference sequence). Deletions cut 4 bases from V and 5 bases from J, with 21 bases between. CDR3 loop: CASSTPPRRETNNEQFF. The CDR3 region has the DNA TGTGCCAGTAGTACCCCCCCACGGAGGGAAACGAACAATGAGCAGTTCTTC.

The genes are TRBV28 and TRBJ2-3, with TRBD2 matching over 7 bases. The germline gives CDR1 MDHEN, CDR2 SYDVKM. This CDR3 has 17 residues. The V gene end was trimmed by 3 bases and the J gene end by 3 bases; junction bases not matched to a gene: 12. CDR3 bases: TGTGCCAGCAGTTTGAGCGGGAAACCTTATGGTACAGATACGCAGTATTTT. As protein: CASSLSGKPYGTDTQYF. The full variable domain, in which reference TRBV28 and TRBJ2-3 provide the parts outside the CDR3, is DVKVTQSSRYLVKRTGEKVFLECVQDMDHENMFWYRQDPGLGLRLIYFSYDVKMKEKGDIPEGYSVSREKKERFSLILESASTNQTSMYLCASSLSGKPYGTDTQYFGPGTRLTVL.

Here the CDR3 reads CASSLLGLAGADTQYF. As DNA, the CDR3 is TGTGCCAGCAGCTTACTGGGACTAGCGGGAGCAGATACGCAGTATTTT. The V call is TRBV5-6, the J call TRBJ2-3; 14 positions agree with TRBD2. V shed 2 bases and J 4 bases; nucleotides not matched to a gene: 3. The germline CDR1 and CDR2 sequences are SGHDT and YYEEEE. The CDR3 is 16 residues long.

This clone was detected once. Written as DNA, the CDR3 is TGTGCCAGCAGTCGAGACAGATACTCTGGAAACACCATATATTTT. Protein: CASSRDRYSGNTIYF. The chain uses TRBV6-5 and TRBJ1-3, with D possibly TRBD1 on 5 matching bases. This CDR3 spans 15 amino acids. V was cut by 5 bases and J by 0 bases, with 11 bases left in between. CDR1 MNHEY and CDR2 SVGAGI come from the germline V gene.

The CDR3 nucleotides read TGTGCCAGCAGTTTATCGAGGCTAGCGGGATGGGATGAGCAGTTCTTC. Its translation: CASSLSRLAGWDEQFF. The chain employs TRBV27 and TRBJ2-1; 9 bases align to TRBD2. V was clipped by 0 bases and J by 8 bases; unmatched bases: 8. From germline, CDR1 is MNHEY and CDR2 SMNVEV (reference sequence). The CDR3 covers 16 residues.

The CDR3 sequence: CASSHRSGTSGGAYEQYF. CDR3 DNA sequence: TGTGCCAGCAGCCACCGATCCGGGACTAGCGGGGGGGCCTACGAGCAGTACTTC. The V and J genes are TRBV4-2 and TRBJ2-7, with 16 positions matching TRBD2. With 3 bases clipped from V and 2 bases from J, the junction kept 7 bases outside the gene matches. The CDR3 extends over 18 amino acids. In germline, CDR1 is LGHNA, CDR2 YNFKEQ.

The V and J genes are TRBV28 and TRBJ2-7; TRBD2 matches at 7 bases. Germline V gene lookup returns CDR1 MDHEN and CDR2 SYDVKM. This CDR3 is 15 amino acids long. The trim removed 6 bases at V and 3 bases at J, leaving 11 bases unmatched. The CDR3 protein is CASSFPGTIIYEQYF. The DNA for the CDR3 is TGTGCCAGCAGCTTCCCGGGGACTATCATCTACGAGCAGTACTTC. The variable domain in full, with the rest retrieved from reference TRBV28 and TRBJ2-7, is DVKVTQSSRYLVKRTGEKVFLECVQDMDHENMFWYRQDPGLGLRLIYFSYDVKMKEKGDIPEGYSVSREKKERFSLILESASTNQTSMYLCASSFPGTIIYEQYFGPGTRLTVT.

The chain has TRBV6-6 and TRBJ2-7, with TRBD2 matching 9 bases. V dropped 6 bases and J dropped 3; count of bases not matched to a gene: 3. Germline assignment: CDR1 MNHNY and CDR2 SVGAGI (reference sequence). The CDR3 totals 13 residues. The CDR3 nucleotides are TGTGCCAGCAGGCGACTAGCGGACTACGAGCAGTACTTC. Translation gives CASRRLADYEQYF.

V usage is TRBV28 and J usage is TRBJ1-5; 12 positions match TRBD1. This CDR3 contains 16 residues. V was clipped by 4 bases and J by 4 bases; unmatched bases: 5. In germline, CDR1 is MDHEN, CDR2 SYDVKM. The CDR3 DNA is TGTGCCAGCAGTTCCGGGACAGGGGGCTTTAATCAGCCCCAGCATTTT. This translates into CASSSGTGGFNQPQHF.

The chain uses TRBV7-9 and TRBJ2-7; 10 positions match TRBD1. V was clipped by 5 bases and J by 7 bases; unmatched bases: 11. From germline, CDR1 is SEHNR and CDR2 FQNEAQ (reference sequence). The CDR3 has 15 residues. In DNA form, the CDR3 reads TGTGCCAGCAGCCGTGGGACAGGGGTACTGGAGGAGCAGTACTTC. As protein: CASSRGTGVLEEQYF.

The chain uses TRBV5-1 and TRBJ2-1, with 8 bases matching TRBD2. This CDR3 comprises 17 residues. Germline values: CDR1 SGHRS, CDR2 YFSETQ. The V gene end was trimmed by 2 bases and the J gene end by 2 bases; junction bases not matched to a gene: 9. The DNA for the CDR3 is TGCGCCAGCAGCTTTAGGCCAGCGGGAGATACCTACAATGAGCAGTTCTTC. This gives the protein CASSFRPAGDTYNEQFF. The variable domain in full, with the rest retrieved from reference TRBV5-1 and TRBJ2-1, is KAGVTQTPRYLIKTRGQQVTLSCSPISGHRSVSWYQQTPGQGLQFLFEYFSETQRNKGNFPGRFSGRQFSNSRSEMNVSTLELGDSALYLCASSFRPAGDTYNEQFFGPGTRLTVL.

In this sample, this clone turned up a few times. The chain employs TRBV2 and TRBJ1-6; 7 bases align to TRBD1. Looked up from germline, CDR1 is SNHLY and CDR2 is FYNNEI. Losses at the gene ends were 5 bases for V and 3 bases for J; bases not matched to a gene: 1. The CDR3 runs to 14 residues. The CDR3 bases are TGTGCCAGCAGTCGGGACAGCTATAATTCACCCCTCCACTTT. Amino acid sequence: CASSRDSYNSPLHF.

In this sample, this clone turned up once. The chain has TRBV19 and TRBJ2-5; D possibly corresponds to TRBD2 (5 bases). V lost 6 bases to trimming and J lost 4 bases, with 9 bases between them. The CDR3 loop spans 12 amino acids. CDR1 and CDR2 (germline): LNHDA, SQIVND (reference sequence). CDR3 DNA: TGTGCCAGTAGGGCGGGTGGAGAGACCCAGTACTTC. Its translation: CASRAGGETQYF.

This clone was seen more than once but under ten times. The chain's CDR3 is CASSLVRGYGYTF. The CDR3 DNA reads as TGTGCCAGCAGCTTGGTTCGAGGGTACGGCTACACCTTC. The rearrangement links TRBV5-6 to TRBJ1-2; D unresolved. Germline assignment: CDR1 SGHDT and CDR2 YYEEEE. CDR3 length: 13 residues. Trimming left V 0 bases short and J 8 bases short, with 11 bases between.

The chain carries TRBV7-6 and TRBJ2-1; 10 positions match TRBD1. Looked up from germline, CDR1 is SGHVS and CDR2 is FNYEAQ. The V and J ends lost 5 bases and 1 base, in that order; junction bases with no gene match: 2. There are 15 residues in the CDR3. CDR3 loop: CASSRTGGSYNEQFF. The CDR3 nucleotides are TGTGCCAGCAGCCGGACAGGGGGATCCTACAATGAGCAGTTCTTC.